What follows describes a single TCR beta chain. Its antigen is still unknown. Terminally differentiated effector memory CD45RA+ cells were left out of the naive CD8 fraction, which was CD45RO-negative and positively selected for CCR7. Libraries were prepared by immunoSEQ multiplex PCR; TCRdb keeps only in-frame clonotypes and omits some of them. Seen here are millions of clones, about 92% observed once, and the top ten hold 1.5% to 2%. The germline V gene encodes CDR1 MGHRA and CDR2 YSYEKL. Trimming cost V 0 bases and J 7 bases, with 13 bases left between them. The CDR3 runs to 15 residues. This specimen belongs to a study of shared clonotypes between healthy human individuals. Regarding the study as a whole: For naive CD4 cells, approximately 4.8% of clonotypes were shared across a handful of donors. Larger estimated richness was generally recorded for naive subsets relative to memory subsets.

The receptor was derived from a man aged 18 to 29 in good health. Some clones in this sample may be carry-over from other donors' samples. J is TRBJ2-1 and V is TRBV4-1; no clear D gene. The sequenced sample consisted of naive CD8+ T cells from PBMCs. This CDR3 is CASSQDRTLGNEQFF. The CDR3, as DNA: TGCGCCAGCAGCCAAGATAGGACCCTGGGAAATGAGCAGTTCTTC.